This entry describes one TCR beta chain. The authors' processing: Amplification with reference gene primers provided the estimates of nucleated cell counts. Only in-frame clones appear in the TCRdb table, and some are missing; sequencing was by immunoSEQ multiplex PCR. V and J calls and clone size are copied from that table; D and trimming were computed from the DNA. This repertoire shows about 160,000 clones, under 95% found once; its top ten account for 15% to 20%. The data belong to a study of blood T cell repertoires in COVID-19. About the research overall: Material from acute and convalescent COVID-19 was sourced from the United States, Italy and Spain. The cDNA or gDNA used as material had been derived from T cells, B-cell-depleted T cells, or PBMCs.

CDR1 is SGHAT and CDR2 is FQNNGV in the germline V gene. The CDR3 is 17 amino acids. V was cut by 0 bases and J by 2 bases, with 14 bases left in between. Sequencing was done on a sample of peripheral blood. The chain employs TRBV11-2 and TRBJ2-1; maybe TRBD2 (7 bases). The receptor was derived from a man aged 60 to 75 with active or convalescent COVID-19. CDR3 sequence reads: CASSLEGGPIPYNEQFF. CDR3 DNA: TGTGCCAGCAGCTTAGAGGGGGGGCCTATCCCCTACAATGAGCAGTTCTTC.